Each of the 20 T cell receptor beta chains below was sequenced from the same sample in a study of blood T cell repertoires in COVID-19. The repertoire was sequenced with immunoSEQ multiplex PCR; TCRdb's copy has only in-frame clones and lacks some. The data hold approximately 350,000 clones, with roughly four fifths observed a single time. Material for sequencing was PBMCs or T cells enriched from blood (not recorded which). These receptors were taken from a woman aged 45-59 years who had recovered from COVID-19.

J is TRBJ2-2 and V is TRBV7-2; 8 bases fit TRBD2. V gave up 3 bases and J gave up 6 bases; unmatched junction bases: 9. Germline-derived CDR1 and CDR2 are SGHTA and FQGNSA. The CDR3 length is 16 residues. CDR3 bases: TGTGCCAGCAGCTTCCCGGGACTAGATGGCTCCGGGGAGCTGTTTTTT. Amino acid sequence: CASSFPGLDGSGELFF.

The chain links TRBV4-3 to TRBJ1-2; 7 bases map to TRBD1. The V gene end was trimmed by 4 bases and the J gene end by 5 bases; junction bases not matched to a gene: 13. The V gene's germline CDR1 is LGHNA and CDR2 YSLEER. The CDR3 has 16 residues. The CDR3 here is CASSPDGGGRIYGYTF. The CDR3 DNA sequence: TGCGCCAGCAGCCCCGACGGAGGGGGCCGAATTTATGGCTACACCTTC.

This chain uses TRBV6-6 with TRBJ2-7; 10 positions match TRBD1. Germline V gene lookup returns CDR1 MNHNY and CDR2 SVGAGI (reference sequence). The CDR3 has 17 residues. Losses at the gene ends were 5 bases for V and 2 bases for J; bases not matched to a gene: 12. CDR3 DNA: TGTGCCAGCAGTCCCTCATCCGGGACAGGGGCCACCTACGAGCAGTACTTC. Its protein is CASSPSSGTGATYEQYF.

The V gene is TRBV7-9, the J gene TRBJ2-3; the D gene is possibly TRBD1 (6 bases). CDR3 size: 14 residues. Trimming cost V 7 bases and J 2 bases, with 13 bases left between them. Germline loops: CDR1 SEHNR, CDR2 FQNEAQ (reference sequence). CDR3 bases: TGTGCCAGCAACGGGGCAGGGGTCACAGATACGCAGTATTTT. Protein product: CASNGAGVTDTQYF. The variable domain in full, completed from reference TRBV7-9 and TRBJ2-3, reads DTGVSQNPRHKITKRGQNVTFRCDPISEHNRLYWYRQTLGQGPEFLTYFQNEAQLEKSRLLSDRFSAERPKGSFSTLEIQRTEQGDSAMYLCASNGAGVTDTQYFGPGTRLTVL.

This clone was observed a few times. The sample has other DNA sequences that encode this CDR3 too. J is TRBJ2-5 and V is TRBV7-3, with D unclear. The CDR3 runs to 13 residues. Germline CDR1 SGHTA, CDR2 FQGTGA. V was shortened by 2 bases and J by 1 base, with 5 bases between the two germline ends. The CDR3 bases are TGTGCCAGCAGCTTAGGCCCCCAAGAGACCCAGTACTTC. Translation: CASSLGPQETQYF.

The V gene is TRBV2, the J gene TRBJ2-3, with 10 bases identical to TRBD2. Germline V gene lookup returns CDR1 SNHLY and CDR2 FYNNEI. The CDR3 has 16 amino acids. Germline trimming cut 4 bases from V and 5 bases from J; bases unmatched to any gene: 9. Here the CDR3 DNA reads TGTGCCAGCAGTGCCGCTCCAGCGGGAGGGGTAGATACGCAGTATTTT. This sequence encodes CASSAAPAGGVDTQYF.

The sample holds one count of this clone. The gene calls are TRBV14 and TRBJ2-1; 9 nucleotides align to TRBD2. V was pared by 4 bases and J by 4 bases, with 5 bases of the junction left unmatched. Germline CDR1 reads SGHDN; CDR2 reads FVKESK. This CDR3 contains 15 residues. CDR3 amino acids: CASSPLAGGYNEQFF. In DNA form, the CDR3 reads TGTGCCAGCAGCCCGCTTGCGGGGGGGTACAATGAGCAGTTCTTC.

The genes are TRBV20-1 and TRBJ2-5; 10 bases align to TRBD2. Germline loops: CDR1 DFQATT, CDR2 SNEGSKA (reference sequence). The J segment lost 5 bases and the V segment lost 3 bases, leaving 9 bases of the junction unmatched. There are 15 residues in the CDR3. This chain's CDR3 is CSASSSGGARETQYF. CDR3 coding DNA: TGCAGTGCTAGTTCCAGCGGGGGGGCCAGGGAGACCCAGTACTTC.

This clone was found once. The chain links TRBV24-1 to TRBJ2-1, with 10 bases lining up with TRBD2. This CDR3 contains 16 residues. In germline, CDR1 is KGHDR, CDR2 SFDVKD. Trimming cost V 3 bases and J 8 bases; bases outside gene matches: 9. DNA of the CDR3: TGTGCCACCAGTGATGTGGCTAGCGGGAGTGCTGATGAGCAGTTCTTC. It translates to CATSDVASGSADEQFF.

This chain connects TRBV21-1 to TRBJ2-1; the table's D gene call, TRBD2, was not cross checked with the DNA. TRBV21-1 counts as a pseudogene. The CDR3 runs 18 residues. DNA of the CDR3: TGTGCCAGCAGCGCCATCGCCCCAGGGACTAGCGGGGGGCATGAGCAGTTCTTC. It translates to CASSAIAPGTSGGHEQFF.

This rearrangement joins TRBV19 to TRBJ2-1; a weak D match, TRBD2 (6 bases). The CDR3 is 15 amino acids. CDR1 is LNHDA and CDR2 is SQIVND in the germline V gene (reference sequence). Trimming took off 5 bases at V and 4 bases at J, with 15 bases between the two ends. The DNA of the CDR3 is TGTGCCAGTAGTGGAGGGCGGGGAGGTTACAATGAGCAGTTCTTC. This gives the protein CASSGGRGGYNEQFF.

The V gene is TRBV6-5, the J gene TRBJ1-4; a possible D gene is TRBD1 (5 bases). This CDR3 is built from 13 residues. Looked up from germline, CDR1 is MNHEY and CDR2 is SVGAGI. The V end lost 6 bases, the J end lost 8 bases, and 13 bases lay between the germline ends. The DNA for the CDR3 is TGTGCCAGCAGCCCCAGGGTTTTGGAAAAACTGTTTTTT. Translating it yields CASSPRVLEKLFF.

This chain joins TRBV24-1 and TRBJ2-2; 9 bases map to TRBD1. V was clipped by 7 bases and J by 7 bases; unmatched bases: 3. This CDR3 is built from 13 residues. Per the germline V gene, CDR1 is KGHDR and CDR2 is SFDVKD. DNA of the CDR3: TGTGCCACCAGGGGACAGGGTGACGGGGAGCTGTTTTTT. Protein: CATRGQGDGELFF.

The chain joins TRBV7-8 to TRBJ2-1; 12 bases line up with TRBD2. From germline, CDR1 is SGHVS and CDR2 FQNEAQ. J lost 7 bases, V lost 8 bases, and 21 bases had no gene match. This CDR3 contains 19 residues. The CDR3 DNA reads TGTGCCAGCGCCCTACGGGCAGGAAGACTAGCGGGAGTGTTTAATGAGCAGTTCTTC. Translating it yields CASALRAGRLAGVFNEQFF.

This clone appeared a few times. This chain connects TRBV5-6 to TRBJ2-2; D may be TRBD1 (5 bases). The ends were cut back, 4 bases at V and 0 bases at J, with 7 bases in the middle. There are 14 residues in the CDR3. CDR1 and CDR2 from the germline V gene are SGHDT and YYEEEE. As DNA, the CDR3 is TGTGCCAGCAGCCCGGACACGAACACCGGGGAGCTGTTTTTT. Its translation: CASSPDTNTGELFF.

Regarding this clone: This CDR3 is also generated by other DNA sequences in the sample. CDR3 in DNA: TGTGCCAGTAGTATAGGACAGGGTCGCAATCAGCCCCAGCATTTT. It encodes CASSIGQGRNQPQHF. The J gene is TRBJ1-5, the V gene TRBV19; 7 nucleotides agree with TRBD1. The length of the CDR3 is 15 residues. CDR1 and CDR2 (germline): LNHDA, SQIVND (reference sequence). Unmatched junction bases numbered 2, after V lost 1 base and J lost 2 bases.

The chain uses TRBV19 and TRBJ1-2; unclear D gene. The V end was cut by 3 bases, the J end by 0 bases, with 5 bases between. The CDR3 loop spans 13 amino acids. CDR1 LNHDA and CDR2 SQIVND come from the germline V gene (reference sequence). The CDR3 reads CASSIESNYGYTF. CDR3 nucleotide sequence: TGTGCCAGTAGTATTGAGTCTAACTATGGCTACACCTTC.

V is TRBV19 and J is TRBJ1-1; weak D call: TRBD1 (5 bases). V dropped 6 bases and J dropped 0 bases, with 11 bases sitting between them. The CDR3 consists of 14 residues. From germline, CDR1 is LNHDA and CDR2 SQIVND (reference sequence). The CDR3, as DNA: TGTGCCAGTAGGGCCCCAGGGTTGAACACTGAAGCTTTCTTT. It is translated as CASRAPGLNTEAFF.

The chain recombines TRBV5-6 with TRBJ2-1; D not resolved. Trimming pared 3 bases from V and 13 bases from J, leaving 11 bases between. Germline V gives CDR1 SGHDT, CDR2 YYEEEE. The CDR3 loop spans 11 amino acids. CDR3 in DNA: TGTGCCAGCAGCTCCTCAGGCTTTCAGTTCTTC. Amino acids: CASSSSGFQFF.

The V call is TRBV11-1, the J call TRBJ1-1; TRBD1 is a possible D gene (6 bases). The CDR3 has 15 amino acids. The V and J ends lost 1 base and 7 bases respectively, with 16 bases between them. CDR1 and CDR2 from the germline V gene are SGHAT and FQDESV (reference sequence). The CDR3 is CASSLEGDPRFEAFF. CDR3 bases: TGTGCCAGCAGCTTAGAGGGGGACCCTAGATTTGAAGCTTTCTTT.